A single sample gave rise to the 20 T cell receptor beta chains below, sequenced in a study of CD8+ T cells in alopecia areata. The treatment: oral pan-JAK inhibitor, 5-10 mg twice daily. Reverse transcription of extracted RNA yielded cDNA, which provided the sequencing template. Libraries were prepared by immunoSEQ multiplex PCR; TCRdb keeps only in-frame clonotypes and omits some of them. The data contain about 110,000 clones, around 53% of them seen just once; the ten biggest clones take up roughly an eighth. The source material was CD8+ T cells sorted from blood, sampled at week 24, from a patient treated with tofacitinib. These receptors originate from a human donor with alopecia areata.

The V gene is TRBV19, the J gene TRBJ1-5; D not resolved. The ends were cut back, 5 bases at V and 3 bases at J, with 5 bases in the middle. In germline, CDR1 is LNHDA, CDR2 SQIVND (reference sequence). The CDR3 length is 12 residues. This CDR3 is CASSPVNQPQHF. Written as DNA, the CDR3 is TGTGCCAGTAGTCCCGTCAATCAGCCCCAGCATTTT.

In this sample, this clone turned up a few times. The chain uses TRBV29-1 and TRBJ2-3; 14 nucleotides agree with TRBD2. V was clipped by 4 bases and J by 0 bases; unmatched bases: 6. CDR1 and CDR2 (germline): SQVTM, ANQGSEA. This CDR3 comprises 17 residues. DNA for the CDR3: TGCAGCGTTGCCGGGACTAGCGGGGGATCTAGCACAGATACGCAGTATTTT. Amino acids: CSVAGTSGGSSTDTQYF.

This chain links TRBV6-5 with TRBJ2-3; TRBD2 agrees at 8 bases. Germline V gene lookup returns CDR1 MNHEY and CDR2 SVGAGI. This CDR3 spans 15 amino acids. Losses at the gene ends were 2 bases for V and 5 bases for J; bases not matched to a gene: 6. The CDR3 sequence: CASSYSGGDLDTQYF. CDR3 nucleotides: TGTGCCAGCAGTTACAGCGGGGGAGACTTAGATACGCAGTATTTT.

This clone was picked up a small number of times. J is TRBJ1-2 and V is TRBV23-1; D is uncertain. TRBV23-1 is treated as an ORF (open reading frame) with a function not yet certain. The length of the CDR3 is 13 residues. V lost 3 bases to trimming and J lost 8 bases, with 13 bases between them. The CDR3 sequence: CASSHPKLGGYTF. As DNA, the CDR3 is TGCGCCAGCAGTCACCCCAAGCTGGGAGGCTACACCTTC.

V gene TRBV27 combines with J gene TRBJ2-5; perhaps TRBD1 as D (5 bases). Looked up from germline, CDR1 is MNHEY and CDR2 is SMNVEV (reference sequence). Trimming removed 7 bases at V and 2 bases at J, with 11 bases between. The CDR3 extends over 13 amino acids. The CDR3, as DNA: TGTGCCAGCAACGGTCAGGGACAAGAGACCCAGTACTTC. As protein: CASNGQGQETQYF.

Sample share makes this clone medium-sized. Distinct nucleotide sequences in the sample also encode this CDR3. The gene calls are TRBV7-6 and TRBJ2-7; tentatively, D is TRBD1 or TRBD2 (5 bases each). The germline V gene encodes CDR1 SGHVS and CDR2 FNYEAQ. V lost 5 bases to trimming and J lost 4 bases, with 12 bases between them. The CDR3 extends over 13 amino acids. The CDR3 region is CASSPGPNYEQYF. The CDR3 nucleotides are TGTGCCAGCAGCCCGGGACCTAATTACGAGCAGTACTTC.

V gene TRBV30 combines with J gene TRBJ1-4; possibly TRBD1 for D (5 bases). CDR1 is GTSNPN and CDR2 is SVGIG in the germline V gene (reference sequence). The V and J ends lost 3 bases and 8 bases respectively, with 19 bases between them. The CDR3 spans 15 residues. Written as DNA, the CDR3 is TGTGCCTGGAGGCTGGGGACCGAAGGATGGGAAAAACTGTTTTTT. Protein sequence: CAWRLGTEGWEKLFF.

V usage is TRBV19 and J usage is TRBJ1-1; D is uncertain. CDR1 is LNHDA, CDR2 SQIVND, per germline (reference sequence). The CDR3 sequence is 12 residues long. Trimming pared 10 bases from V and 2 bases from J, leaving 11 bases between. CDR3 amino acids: CATSSFNTEAFF. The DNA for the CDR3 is TGTGCCACCAGTAGTTTTAACACTGAAGCTTTCTTT.

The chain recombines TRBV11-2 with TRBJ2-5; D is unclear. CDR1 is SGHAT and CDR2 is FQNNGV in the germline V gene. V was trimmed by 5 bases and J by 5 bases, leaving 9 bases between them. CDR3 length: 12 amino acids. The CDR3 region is CASSPRPETQYF. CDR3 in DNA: TGTGCCAGCAGCCCAAGACCGGAGACCCAGTACTTC.

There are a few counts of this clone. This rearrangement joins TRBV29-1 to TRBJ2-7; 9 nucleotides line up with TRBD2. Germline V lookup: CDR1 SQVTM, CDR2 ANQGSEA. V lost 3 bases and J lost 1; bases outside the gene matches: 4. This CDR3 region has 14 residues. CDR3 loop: CSVDSSGESYEQYF. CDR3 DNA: TGCAGCGTTGATTCTAGCGGGGAATCCTACGAGCAGTACTTC.

The CDR3 spells CASSFWGAEGNTIYF. CDR3 nucleotides: TGTGCCAGCAGCTTTTGGGGAGCGGAGGGAAACACCATATATTTT. V and J are TRBV7-9 and TRBJ1-3; D is unresolved. Trimming left V 3 bases short and J 4 bases short, with 13 bases between. This CDR3 is 15 amino acids long. Germline-derived CDR1 and CDR2 are SEHNR and FQNEAQ (reference sequence). The whole variable domain, remainder taken from reference TRBV7-9 and TRBJ1-3, is DTGVSQNPRHKITKRGQNVTFRCDPISEHNRLYWYRQTLGQGPEFLTYFQNEAQLEKSRLLSDRFSAERPKGSFSTLEIQRTEQGDSAMYLCASSFWGAEGNTIYFGEGSWLTVV.

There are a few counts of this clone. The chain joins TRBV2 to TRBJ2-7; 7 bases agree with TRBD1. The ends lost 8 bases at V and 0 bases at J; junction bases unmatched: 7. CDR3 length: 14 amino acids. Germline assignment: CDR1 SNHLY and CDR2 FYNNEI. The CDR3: CASPTGPSSYEQYF. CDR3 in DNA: TGTGCCAGCCCGACAGGGCCGAGCTCCTACGAGCAGTACTTC.

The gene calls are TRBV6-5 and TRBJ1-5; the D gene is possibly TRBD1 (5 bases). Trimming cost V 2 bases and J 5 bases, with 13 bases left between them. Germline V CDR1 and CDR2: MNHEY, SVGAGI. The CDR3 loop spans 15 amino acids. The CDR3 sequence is CASSYPGPRDQPQHF. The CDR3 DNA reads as TGTGCCAGCAGTTACCCCGGGCCCAGGGATCAGCCCCAGCATTTT.

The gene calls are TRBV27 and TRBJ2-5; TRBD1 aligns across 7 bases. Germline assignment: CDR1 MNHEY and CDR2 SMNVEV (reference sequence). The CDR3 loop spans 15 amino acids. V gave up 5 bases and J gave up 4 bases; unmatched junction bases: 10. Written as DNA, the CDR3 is TGTGCCAGCAGTCCCTCGACAGGGTCAGGAGAGACCCAGTACTTC. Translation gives CASSPSTGSGETQYF.

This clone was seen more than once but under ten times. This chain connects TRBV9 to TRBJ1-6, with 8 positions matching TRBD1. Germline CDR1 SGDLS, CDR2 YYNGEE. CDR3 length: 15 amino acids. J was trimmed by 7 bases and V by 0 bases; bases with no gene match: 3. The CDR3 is CASSVADRGNSPLHF. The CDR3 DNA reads TGTGCCAGCAGCGTAGCCGACAGGGGAAATTCACCCCTCCACTTT.

CDR3 loop: CSVEARGGKETQYF. For the CDR3, the DNA is TGCAGCGTTGAAGCGCGGGGGGGTAAAGAGACCCAGTACTTC. V is TRBV29-1 and J is TRBJ2-5; TRBD2 agrees at 9 bases. The CDR3 spans 14 residues. With V trimmed by 1 base and J by 3 bases, 3 bases remained unmatched. CDR1 is SQVTM, CDR2 ANQGSEA, per germline.

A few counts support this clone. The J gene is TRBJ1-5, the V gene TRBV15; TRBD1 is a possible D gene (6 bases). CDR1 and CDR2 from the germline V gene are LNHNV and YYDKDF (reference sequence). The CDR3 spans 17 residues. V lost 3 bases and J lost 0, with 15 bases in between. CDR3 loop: CATSSDGTFHSNQPQHF. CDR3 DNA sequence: TGTGCCACCAGCAGTGACGGGACATTTCATAGCAATCAGCCCCAGCATTTT.

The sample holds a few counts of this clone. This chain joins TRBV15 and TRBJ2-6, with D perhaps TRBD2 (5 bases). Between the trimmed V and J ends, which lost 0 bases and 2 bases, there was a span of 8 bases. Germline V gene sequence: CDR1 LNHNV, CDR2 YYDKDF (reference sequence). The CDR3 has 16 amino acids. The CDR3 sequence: CATSRDSGTGANVLTF. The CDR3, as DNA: TGTGCCACCAGCAGAGATTCGGGGACTGGGGCCAACGTCCTGACTTTC.

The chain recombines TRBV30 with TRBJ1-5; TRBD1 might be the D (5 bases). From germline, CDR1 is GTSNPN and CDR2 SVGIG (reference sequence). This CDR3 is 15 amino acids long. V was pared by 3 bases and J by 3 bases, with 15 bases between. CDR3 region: CAWREGWGDNQPQHF. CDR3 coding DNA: TGTGCCTGGAGAGAGGGCTGGGGGGACAATCAGCCCCAGCATTTT.

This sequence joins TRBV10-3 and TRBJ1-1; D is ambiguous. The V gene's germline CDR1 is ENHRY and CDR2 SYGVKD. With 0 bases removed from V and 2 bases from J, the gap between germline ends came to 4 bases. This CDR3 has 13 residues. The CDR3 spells CAISESLNTEAFF. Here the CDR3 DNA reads TGTGCCATCAGTGAGTCACTAAACACTGAAGCTTTCTTT.